These 5 T cell receptor beta chains were all obtained from the same sample, sequenced in a study of spatial heterogeneity in lung cancer. MiXCR, applied by TCRdb to the 5' RACE reads, yields one record per CDR3 protein. This sample has about 48,000 distinct CDR3 sequences; under 6% occur once, and the top ten carry roughly 10%. Time point noted: sample taken at primary tumor resection. Unsorted samples of tumor, nontumor lung or frozen PBMC had their whole RNA sequenced. The sequencing here drew on PBMCs, taken at surgery. The receptors originated from a male donor with early-stage non-small cell lung cancer.

This clonotype was recorded at least ten times. The V call is TRBV4-2, the J call TRBJ1-2; D call uncertain. The CDR3 spans 17 residues. CDR1 is LGHNA and CDR2 is YNFKEQ in the germline V gene. Trimming stripped 0 bases from V and 6 bases from J, with 20 bases between. CDR3 sequence reads: CASSQDPQSTRGNGYTF. The CDR3, as DNA: TGTGCCAGCAGCCAAGATCCGCAATCGACTCGAGGGAATGGCTACACCTTC.

This clonotype was counted ten times or more. The rearrangement uses TRBV27 and TRBJ2-1; 14 bases are a match to TRBD2. Germline V gives CDR1 MNHEY, CDR2 SMNVEV (reference sequence). This CDR3 is built from 17 residues. Germline trimming cut 5 bases from V and 5 bases from J; bases unmatched to any gene: 8. The chain's CDR3 is CASSPGTSGGRNNEQFF. In DNA form, the CDR3 reads TGTGCCAGCAGTCCAGGGACTAGCGGGGGTCGGAACAATGAGCAGTTCTTC.

This clonotype was detected many times. The chain has TRBV12-3 or TRBV12-4 and TRBJ2-2; D unclear. The V gene lost 5 bases and the J gene lost 6 bases, with 16 bases spanning the gap. The CDR3 sequence is 15 residues long. The CDR3 here is CASSSHGLGPGELFF. In DNA form, the CDR3 reads TGTGCCAGCAGTAGCCATGGGCTCGGGCCCGGGGAGCTGTTTTTT.

This clonotype showed up many times. This rearrangement joins TRBV6-5 to TRBJ1-4; D might be TRBD1 (5 bases). Germline lookup yields CDR1 MNHEY and CDR2 SVGAGI. V was cut by 6 bases and J by 5 bases, with 16 bases left in between. The CDR3 runs to 15 residues. In nucleotides, the CDR3 is TGTGCCAGCAGGCGAACCGGGACCGAAAATGAAAAACTGTTTTTT. As protein: CASRRTGTENEKLFF.

This clonotype was detected many times. The chain combines TRBV5-1 with TRBJ2-2; D ambiguous. The germline V and J ends were trimmed by 0 bases and 0 bases, with 6 bases remaining between them. Germline values: CDR1 SGHRS, CDR2 YFSETQ. CDR3 length: 15 amino acids. CDR3 amino acids: CASSLVKANTGELFF. CDR3 coding DNA: TGCGCCAGCAGCTTGGTGAAGGCGAACACCGGGGAGCTGTTTTTT. Filled out from reference TRBV5-1 and TRBJ2-2, the complete variable domain reads KAGVTQTPRYLIKTRGQQVTLSCSPISGHRSVSWYQQTPGQGLQFLFEYFSETQRNKGNFPGRFSGRQFSNSRSEMNVSTLELGDSALYLCASSLVKANTGELFFGEGSRLTVL.